Presented here are 21 T cell receptor beta chains from one specimen sequenced in a study of cytomegalovirus exposure and HLA in healthy donors. Primers included in the PCR were 60 Vbeta and 13 Jbeta primers. Clones were read by immunoSEQ multiplex PCR, and TCRdb kept only the in-frame ones, dropping some. Seen here are under 200,000 clones, roughly 80% observed once, and the top ten hold 0.96%. Sequenced material: PBMCs. The receptors were gathered from a girl aged 2-10 years in good health and CMV-seropositive.

The CDR3 DNA follows: TGCAGCGTCGGGCGTGCAGGGATTACTAGCACAGATACGCAGTATTTT. It specifies CSVGRAGITSTDTQYF. The J gene is TRBJ2-3, the V gene TRBV29-1, with D tentatively TRBD1 (5 bases). The V gene lost 6 bases and the J gene lost 0 bases, with 19 bases spanning the gap. The CDR3 is made up of 16 amino acids. The germline CDR1 and CDR2 sequences are SQVTM and ANQGSEA.

The J gene is TRBJ1-1, the V gene TRBV30, with TRBD1 matching 9 bases. The V segment lost 3 bases and the J segment 0 bases; nucleotides outside the gene matches: 20. CDR1 GTSNPN and CDR2 SVGIG come from the germline V gene (reference sequence). This CDR3 spans 20 amino acids. The CDR3 sequence is CAWSRGFLSTGGQVNTEAFF. The CDR3, as DNA: TGTGCCTGGAGCCGAGGGTTCCTTTCGACAGGGGGTCAGGTGAACACTGAAGCTTTCTTT. Full variable domain (rest looked up from reference TRBV30 and TRBJ1-1): SQTIHQWPATLVQPVGSPLSLECTVEGTSNPNLYWYRQAAGRGLQLLFYSVGIGQISSEVPQNLSASRPQDRQFILSSKKLLLSDSGFYLCAWSRGFLSTGGQVNTEAFFGQGTRLTVV.

This clone showed up just a few times. V is TRBV4-2 and J is TRBJ2-6; the D is unclear. Trimming cost V 0 bases and J 1 base, with 13 bases left between them. The V gene's germline CDR1 is LGHNA and CDR2 YNFKEQ. This CDR3 is built from 18 residues. The CDR3 loop reads CASSQDYVAGSGANVLTF. The DNA of the CDR3 is TGTGCCAGCAGCCAAGATTACGTAGCCGGGTCTGGGGCCAACGTCCTGACTTTC.

The V call is TRBV27, the J call TRBJ1-5, with 10 bases aligning to TRBD1. The CDR3 is made up of 15 amino acids. CDR1 and CDR2 from the germline V gene are MNHEY and SMNVEV (reference sequence). V lost 5 bases and J lost 4; bases outside the gene matches: 5. The CDR3 region is CASSPLDRGNQPQHF. The CDR3 nucleotides are TGTGCCAGCAGTCCTCTGGACAGGGGGAATCAGCCCCAGCATTTT.

The V call is TRBV28, the J call TRBJ2-2; no clear D gene. Germline V lookup: CDR1 MDHEN, CDR2 SYDVKM. CDR3 length: 15 residues. V was trimmed by 7 bases and J by 2 bases, leaving 14 bases between them. CDR3 loop: CASMSYNLNTGELFF. CDR3 sequence (DNA): TGTGCCAGCATGAGTTATAACCTAAACACCGGGGAGCTGTTTTTT.

The chain employs TRBV10-1 and TRBJ2-5; D remains unclear. V was trimmed by 0 bases and J by 7 bases, leaving 9 bases between them. Per the germline V gene, CDR1 is WNHNN and CDR2 is SYGVQD (reference sequence). There are 13 residues in the CDR3. This CDR3 reads CASSESLFGTQYF. The CDR3 DNA is TGCGCCAGCAGTGAGTCCTTGTTCGGGACCCAGTACTTC.

The chain uses TRBV7-3 and TRBJ2-5; D is undetermined. The CDR3 extends over 13 amino acids. Trimming pared 2 bases from V and 4 bases from J, leaving 8 bases between. Germline V gives CDR1 SGHTA, CDR2 FQGTGA. CDR3 sequence reads: CASSLSPRETQYF. The CDR3 DNA sequence: TGTGCCAGCAGCTTATCTCCCCGAGAGACCCAGTACTTC.

The chain uses TRBV29-1 and TRBJ1-1; D is possibly TRBD1 (5 bases). In germline, CDR1 is SQVTM, CDR2 ANQGSEA. The CDR3 sequence is 15 residues long. V was trimmed by 4 bases and J by 0 bases, leaving 15 bases between them. The CDR3 nucleotides are TGCAGCGTTGGGGCAGGGTGGGGCATGAACACTGAAGCTTTCTTT. Residues: CSVGAGWGMNTEAFF.

The chain joins TRBV6-5 to TRBJ1-2; D perhaps matches TRBD1 (5 bases). The CDR3 runs 15 residues. The germline V gene has CDR1 MNHEY and CDR2 SVGAGI. The V gene lost 0 bases and the J gene lost 5 bases, with 13 bases spanning the gap. The CDR3 is CASSYSRGGRYGYTF. The CDR3 DNA sequence: TGTGCCAGCAGTTACTCTAGGGGCGGCCGGTATGGCTACACCTTC.

This rearrangement joins TRBV5-4 to TRBJ1-2; D not certain. CDR3 size: 13 residues. The ends were cut back, 1 base at V and 4 bases at J, with 8 bases in the middle. Germline CDR1 SGHNT, CDR2 YYREEE (reference sequence). The CDR3 sequence: CASSLSDSYGYTF. The CDR3 coding sequence is TGTGCCAGCAGCTTGTCAGATTCCTATGGCTACACCTTC.

This clone was counted a single time. The chain couples TRBV2 to TRBJ2-3; 8 positions agree with TRBD2. The CDR3 consists of 11 residues. Per germline, CDR1 SNHLY and CDR2 FYNNEI. V was clipped by 4 bases and J by 14 bases; unmatched bases: 5. In nucleotides, the CDR3 is TGTGCCAGCAGTGCGGAGCGGGAGAGGTATTTT. It translates to CASSAERERYF.

This rearrangement joins TRBV7-2 to TRBJ1-5; possible D gene TRBD1, 6 bases. Germline lookup yields CDR1 SGHTA and CDR2 FQGNSA. The V gene lost 5 bases and the J gene lost 5 bases, with 19 bases spanning the gap. This CDR3 spans 16 amino acids. The CDR3: CASSPPGGRIYQPQHF. The CDR3 nucleotides read TGTGCCAGCAGCCCCCCCGGGGGGCGAATATATCAGCCCCAGCATTTT.

J is TRBJ2-7 and V is TRBV28; D might be TRBD2 (6 bases). CDR1 and CDR2 from the germline V gene are MDHEN and SYDVKM. V gave up 4 bases and J gave up 2 bases, with 21 bases separating them. CDR3 length equals 17 residues. CDR3 amino acids: CASSWGVGVGVPYEQYF. The CDR3 bases are TGTGCCAGCAGTTGGGGGGTCGGGGTTGGGGTCCCCTACGAGCAGTACTTC.

This clone was detected only a few times. V gene TRBV4-1 combines with J gene TRBJ1-4; D is perhaps TRBD1 (6 bases). Germline CDR1 reads MGHRA; CDR2 reads YSYEKL. Trimming pared 0 bases from V and 10 bases from J, leaving 15 bases between. The CDR3 totals 15 residues. CDR3 bases: TGCGCCAGCAGCCAAGATCGAGCAGGGGATGGAAAACTGTTTTTT. Amino acids: CASSQDRAGDGKLFF.

This clone has only one observation. The chain carries TRBV28 and TRBJ1-5; D is uncertain. Germline-derived CDR1 and CDR2 are MDHEN and SYDVKM. The CDR3 runs to 20 residues. V shed 1 base and J shed 1 base, with 23 bases lying between them. The CDR3 DNA reads TGTGCCAGCAGTTTATTTGTCGGCGGCTGGCCGTTACTAAGCAATCAGCCCCAGCATTTT. Its protein is CASSLFVGGWPLLSNQPQHF.

The chain links TRBV6-6 to TRBJ1-1; D gene uncertain. The CDR3 has 11 amino acids. Germline V gene data show CDR1 as MNHNY and CDR2 as SVGAGI (reference sequence). V was shortened by 0 bases and J by 9 bases, with 5 bases between the two germline ends. For the CDR3, the DNA is TGTGCCAGCAGTTACTCGACTCAAGCTTTCTTT. Translation: CASSYSTQAFF.

V usage is TRBV27 and J usage is TRBJ2-7; 11 bases map to TRBD2. The CDR3 is 15 residues long. Germline V gene lookup returns CDR1 MNHEY and CDR2 SMNVEV (reference sequence). V shed 5 bases, J shed 2 bases, and the junction held 5 bases outside the gene matches. CDR3 nucleotides: TGTGCCAGCAGTCCGTCACTAGCGGGGGCCTACGAGCAGTACTTC. Amino acids: CASSPSLAGAYEQYF.

The V call is TRBV6-5, the J call TRBJ1-1; D is uncertain. The CDR3 is 13 residues long. The germline V and J ends were trimmed by 4 bases and 5 bases, with 11 bases remaining between them. The V gene's germline CDR1 is MNHEY and CDR2 SVGAGI. The CDR3 DNA reads as TGTGCCAGCAGTTCCCTGGGAGGTACTGAAGCTTTCTTT. It encodes CASSSLGGTEAFF.

This clone came up once. The rearrangement links TRBV5-6 to TRBJ2-7; 7 nucleotides match TRBD2. Germline V gives CDR1 SGHDT, CDR2 YYEEEE. J gave up 0 bases and V 0 bases, and 3 bases lay outside the gene matches. This CDR3 spans 15 amino acids. CDR3 in DNA: TGTGCCAGCAGCTTGGCGGGGGGTATCTCCTACGAGCAGTACTTC. Protein: CASSLAGGISYEQYF.

This chain links TRBV9 with TRBJ2-2, with a possible D match to TRBD1 (6 bases). The CDR3 runs to 15 residues. Trimming removed 3 bases from V and 1 base from J, with 10 bases in between. Germline lookup yields CDR1 SGDLS and CDR2 YYNGEE. CDR3 region: CASSATGLNTGELFF. The CDR3, as DNA: TGTGCCAGCAGCGCAACAGGGTTGAACACCGGGGAGCTGTTTTTT.

V gene TRBV30 combines with J gene TRBJ2-7; 7 positions match TRBD1. V shed 5 bases, J shed 0 bases, and the junction held 16 bases outside the gene matches. Germline CDR1 reads GTSNPN; CDR2 reads SVGIG (reference sequence). This CDR3 spans 17 amino acids. The chain's CDR3 is CAWGGWVDRDSSYEQYF. The CDR3 nucleotides read TGTGCCTGGGGTGGGTGGGTTGACAGGGATAGCTCCTACGAGCAGTACTTC.